This T cell receptor beta chain came from a study of T cell responses to AZD1222 COVID-19 vaccine. Study results and caveats: CD4 TCRs linked to vaccination spanned spike, dominating at 160-218 and 743-854.

CDR3 length: 13 amino acids. The germline CDR1 and CDR2 sequences are SGHKS and YYEKEE (reference sequence). The V and J ends lost 9 bases and 1 base respectively, with 13 bases between them. The assay was immunoSEQ multiplex PCR, and TCRdb's table has in-frame clones only and misses some. The table has about 75,000 clones, 88% seen once; the top ten hold approximately 9.1%. This clone has just one count. The antigen remains unidentified. This specimen was peripheral blood, taken 28 days after the second dose of the MenACWY control vaccine. The chain is built from TRBV5-5 and TRBJ1-1, with D unclear. The receptor was derived from an adult who received the MenACWY meningococcal vaccine as a control. CDR3 residues: CATTPRGNTEAFF. The CDR3 DNA reads TGTGCCACTACACCACGGGGGAACACTGAAGCTTTCTTT.